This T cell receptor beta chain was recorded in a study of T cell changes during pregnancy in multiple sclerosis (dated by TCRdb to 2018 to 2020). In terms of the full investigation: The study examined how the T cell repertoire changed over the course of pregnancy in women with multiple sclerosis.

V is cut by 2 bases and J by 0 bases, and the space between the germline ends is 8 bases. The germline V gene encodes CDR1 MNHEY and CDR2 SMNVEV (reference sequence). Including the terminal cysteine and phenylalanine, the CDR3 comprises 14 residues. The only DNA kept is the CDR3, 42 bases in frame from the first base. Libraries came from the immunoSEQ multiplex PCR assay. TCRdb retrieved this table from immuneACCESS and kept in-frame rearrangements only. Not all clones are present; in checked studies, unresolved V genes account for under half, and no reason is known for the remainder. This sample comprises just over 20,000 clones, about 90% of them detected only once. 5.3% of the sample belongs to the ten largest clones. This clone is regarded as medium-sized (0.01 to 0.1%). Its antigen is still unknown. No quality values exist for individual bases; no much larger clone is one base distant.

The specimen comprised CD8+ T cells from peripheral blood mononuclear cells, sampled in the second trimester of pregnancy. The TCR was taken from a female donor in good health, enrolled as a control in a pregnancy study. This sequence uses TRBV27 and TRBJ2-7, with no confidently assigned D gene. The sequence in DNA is TGTGCCAGCAGTTTAACAGCCAGCTCCTACGAGCAGTACTTC. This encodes CASSLTASSYEQYF.